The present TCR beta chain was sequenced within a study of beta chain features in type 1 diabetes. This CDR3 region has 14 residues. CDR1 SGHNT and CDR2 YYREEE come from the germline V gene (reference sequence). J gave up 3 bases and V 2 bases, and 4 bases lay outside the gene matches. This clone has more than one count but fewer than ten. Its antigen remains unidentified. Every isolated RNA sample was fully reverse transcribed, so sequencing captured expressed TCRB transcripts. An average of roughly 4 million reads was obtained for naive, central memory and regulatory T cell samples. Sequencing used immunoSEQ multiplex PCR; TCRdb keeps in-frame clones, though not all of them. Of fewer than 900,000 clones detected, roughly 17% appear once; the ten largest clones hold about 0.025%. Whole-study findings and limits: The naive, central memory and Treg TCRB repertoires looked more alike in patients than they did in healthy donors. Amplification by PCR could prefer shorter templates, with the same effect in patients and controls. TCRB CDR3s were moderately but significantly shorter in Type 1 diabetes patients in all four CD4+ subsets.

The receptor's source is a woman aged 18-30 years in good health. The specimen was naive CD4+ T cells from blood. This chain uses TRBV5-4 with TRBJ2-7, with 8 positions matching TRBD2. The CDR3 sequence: CASSFGLADYEQYF. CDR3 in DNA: TGTGCCAGCAGCTTTGGACTAGCTGACTACGAGCAGTACTTC.